Given below is one T cell receptor beta chain in context. These data belong to a study of blood T cell repertoires in COVID-19. Some clones are missing from TCRdb's copy, which holds only in-frame ones; the method was immunoSEQ multiplex PCR. Among 150,000 to 200,000 clones listed, around 90% were seen once. Germline V gives CDR1 SNHLY, CDR2 FYNNEI. Trimming took 7 bases from V and 3 from J; bases not matched to a gene: 9. CDR3 size: 14 residues. The chain is built from TRBV2 and TRBJ2-7; 7 bases agree with TRBD2. Sample: peripheral blood. This TCR came from a human donor in a cohort sampled during active COVID-19. Written as DNA, the CDR3 is TGTGCCAGCAACCCCCGGACTAGTTTCTACGAGCAGTACTTC. Translation: CASNPRTSFYEQYF.